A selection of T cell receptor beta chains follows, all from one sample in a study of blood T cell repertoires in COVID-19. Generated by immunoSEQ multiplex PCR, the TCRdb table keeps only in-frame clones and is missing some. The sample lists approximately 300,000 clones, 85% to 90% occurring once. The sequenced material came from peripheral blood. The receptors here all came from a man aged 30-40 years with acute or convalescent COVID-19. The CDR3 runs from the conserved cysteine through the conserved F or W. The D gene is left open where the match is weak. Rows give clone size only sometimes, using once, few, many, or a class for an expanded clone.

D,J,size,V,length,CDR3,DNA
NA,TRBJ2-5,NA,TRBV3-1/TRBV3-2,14,CATRGGTAQETQYF,TGTGCCACCCGAGGCGGGACAGCGCAAGAGACCCAGTACTTC
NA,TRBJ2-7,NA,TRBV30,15,CAWSSRRLNSYEQYF,TGTGCCTGGAGTTCCCGGAGATTGAACTCCTACGAGCAGTACTTC
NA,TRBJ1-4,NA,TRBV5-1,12,CASREGYEKLFF,TGCGCCAGCAGGGAGGGATATGAAAAACTGTTTTTT
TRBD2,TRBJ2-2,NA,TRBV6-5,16,CASSYPVAGGLGELFF,TGTGCCAGCAGTTACCCTGTAGCGGGAGGGCTCGGGGAGCTGTTTTTT
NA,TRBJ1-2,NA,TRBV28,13,CASTQGRIYGYTF,TGTGCCAGCACACAGGGCCGAATCTATGGCTACACCTTC
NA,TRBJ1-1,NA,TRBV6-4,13,CASSGGRDTEAFF,TGTGCCAGCAGTGGGGGGAGGGACACTGAAGCTTTCTTT
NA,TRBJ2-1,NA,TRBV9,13,CASSVAIGGEQFF,TGTGCCAGCAGCGTAGCAATCGGAGGTGAGCAATTCTTC
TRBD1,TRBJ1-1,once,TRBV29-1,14,CSVGSGTGAPEAFF,TGCAGCGTTGGCTCCGGGACAGGGGCACCTGAAGCTTTCTTT
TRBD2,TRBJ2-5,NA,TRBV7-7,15,CASTLGTSGTETQYF,TGTGCTAGCACCCTGGGGACTAGCGGGACGGAGACCCAGTACTTC
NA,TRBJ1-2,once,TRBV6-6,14,CASSYSSQRRRYTF,TGTGCCAGCAGTTACTCGTCCCAACGGCGGCGCTACACCTTC
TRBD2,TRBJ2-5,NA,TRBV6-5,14,CASRQAGGPETQYF,TGTGCCAGCAGACAAGCGGGAGGGCCTGAGACCCAGTACTTC
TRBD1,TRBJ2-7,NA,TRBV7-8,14,CASSTGDRGYEQYF,TGTGCCAGCAGCACCGGGGACAGGGGGTACGAGCAGTACTTC
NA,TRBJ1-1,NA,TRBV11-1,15,CASSLVRRDNTEAFF,TGTGCCAGCAGCTTAGTCCGCAGGGATAACACTGAAGCTTTCTTT
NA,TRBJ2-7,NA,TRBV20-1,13,CSASSTYRDEQYF,TGCAGTGCTAGTTCGACATACAGGGACGAGCAGTACTTC
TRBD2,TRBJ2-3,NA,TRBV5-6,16,CASSPINLAGGNTQYF,TGTGCCAGCAGCCCCATCAATCTAGCGGGGGGCAATACGCAGTATTTT
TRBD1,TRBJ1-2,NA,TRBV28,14,CASSSIGDRDGYTF,TGTGCCAGCAGTTCCATAGGGGACAGGGACGGCTACACCTTC
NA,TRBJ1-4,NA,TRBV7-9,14,CASSRSGGGEKLFF,TGTGCCAGCAGCCGATCGGGGGGAGGGGAAAAACTGTTTTTT
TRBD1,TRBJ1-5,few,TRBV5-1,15,CASSMGTEGRQPQHF,TGCGCCAGCAGCATGGGGACAGAGGGCCGTCAGCCCCAGCATTTT
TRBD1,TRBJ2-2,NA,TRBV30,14,CALNDRADTGELFF,TGTGCCCTGAACGACAGGGCCGACACCGGGGAGCTGTTTTTT
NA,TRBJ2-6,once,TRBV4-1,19,CASSQDYSRFSSGANVLTF,TGCGCCAGCAGCCAAGATTACAGCCGATTCTCATCTGGGGCCAACGTCCTGACTTTC
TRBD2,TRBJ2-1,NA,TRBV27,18,CASSFTAPRGGYYNEQFF,TGTGCCAGCAGTTTTACGGCCCCTCGGGGGGGATACTACAATGAGCAGTTCTTC
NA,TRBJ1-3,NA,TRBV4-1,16,CASSQVARAHGNTIYF,TGCGCCAGCAGCCAAGTAGCCAGGGCGCACGGAAACACCATATATTTT
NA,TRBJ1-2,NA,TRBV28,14,CASSLGGAENGYTF,TGTGCCAGCAGTTTAGGGGGGGCAGAAAATGGCTACACCTTC
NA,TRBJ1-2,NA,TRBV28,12,CASSDRNYGYTF,TGTGCCAGCAGTGACAGGAACTATGGCTACACCTTC
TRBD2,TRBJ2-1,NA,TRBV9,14,CASSERGVGSEQFF,TGTGCCAGCAGCGAGCGGGGGGTTGGGAGTGAGCAGTTCTTC
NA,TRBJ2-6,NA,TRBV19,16,CASSIERDSGANVLTF,TGTGCCAGTAGTATCGAGAGGGACTCTGGGGCCAACGTCCTGACTTTC
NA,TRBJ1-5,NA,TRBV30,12,CAWSRDGKPQHF,TGTGCCTGGAGCCGGGATGGGAAGCCCCAGCATTTT
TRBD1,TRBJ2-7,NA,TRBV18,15,CASSPGTASSYEQYF,TGTGCCAGCTCACCCGGGACAGCAAGCTCCTACGAGCAGTACTTC
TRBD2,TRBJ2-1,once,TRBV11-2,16,CASTPVVASGRYEQFF,TGTGCCAGCACCCCCGTTGTGGCTAGCGGGAGATATGAGCAGTTCTTC
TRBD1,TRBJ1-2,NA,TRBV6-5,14,CASRLTGGAGGYTF,TGTGCCAGCAGGTTGACAGGGGGCGCAGGTGGCTACACCTTC
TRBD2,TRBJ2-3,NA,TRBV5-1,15,CASSLGGLGTDTQYF,TGCGCCAGCAGCTTGGGGGGACTAGGCACAGATACGCAGTATTTT
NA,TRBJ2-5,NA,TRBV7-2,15,CASVGGQGHKETQYF,TGTGCCAGCGTTGGCGGGCAGGGGCATAAAGAGACCCAGTACTTC
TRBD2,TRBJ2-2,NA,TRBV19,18,CASTYPVAGGQNTGELFF,TGTGCCAGTACCTATCCAGTAGCGGGAGGCCAGAACACCGGGGAGCTGTTTTTT
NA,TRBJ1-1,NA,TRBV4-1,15,CASSQLTQGNTEAFF,TGCGCCAGCAGCCAGCTTACACAGGGGAACACTGAAGCTTTCTTT
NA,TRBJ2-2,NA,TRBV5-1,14,CASSWTGEGGELFF,TGCGCCAGCAGCTGGACGGGAGAGGGCGGGGAGCTGTTTTTT
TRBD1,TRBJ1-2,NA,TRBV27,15,CASKRTGTQNYGYTF,TGTGCCAGCAAAAGGACAGGGACTCAAAACTATGGCTACACCTTC
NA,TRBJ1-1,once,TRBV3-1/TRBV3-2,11,CASSQLSEAFF,TGTGCCAGCAGCCAATTGAGCGAAGCTTTCTTT
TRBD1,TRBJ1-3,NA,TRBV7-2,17,CASSLGLGTGDGNTIYF,TGTGCCAGCAGCTTAGGGTTGGGGACAGGGGACGGAAACACCATATATTTT
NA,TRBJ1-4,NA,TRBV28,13,CASSLSRNEKLFF,TGTGCCAGCAGTTTATCCAGGAATGAAAAACTGTTTTTT
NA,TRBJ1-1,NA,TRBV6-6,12,CASKEGDTEAFF,TGTGCCAGCAAGGAAGGGGACACTGAAGCTTTCTTT
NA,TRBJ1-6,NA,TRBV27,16,CASSSTGHTDNSPLHF,TGTGCCAGCAGTTCAACAGGGCACACGGATAATTCACCCCTCCACTTT
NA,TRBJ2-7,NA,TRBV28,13,CASSLSSGSNNDF,TGTGCCAGCAGTTTAAGCTCCGGGTCAAACAACGACTTC
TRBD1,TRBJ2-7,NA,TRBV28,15,CASRNVGTGAYEQYF,TGTGCCAGCAGAAACGTCGGGACAGGGGCCTACGAGCAGTACTTC
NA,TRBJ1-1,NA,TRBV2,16,CASSVSRAEPRTEAFF,TGTGCCAGCAGCGTTTCCAGGGCAGAACCTAGGACTGAAGCTTTCTTT
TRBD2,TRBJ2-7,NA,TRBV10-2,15,CASSELAGSSYEQYF,TGCGCCAGCAGTGAACTAGCGGGATCCTCCTACGAGCAGTACTTC
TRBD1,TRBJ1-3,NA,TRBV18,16,CASSPWRQGIGNTIYF,TGTGCCAGCTCACCATGGCGACAGGGTATTGGAAACACCATATATTTT
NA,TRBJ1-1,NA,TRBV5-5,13,CASGGGGWTEAFF,TGTGCCAGCGGAGGAGGCGGATGGACTGAAGCTTTCTTT
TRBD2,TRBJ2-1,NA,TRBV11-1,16,CASSPSGGGRAGEQFF,TGTGCCAGCAGCCCCTCTGGAGGCGGGAGGGCAGGTGAGCAGTTCTTC
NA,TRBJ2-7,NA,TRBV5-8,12,CASREASYEQYF,TGTGCCTCCAGGGAGGCCTCCTACGAGCAGTACTTC
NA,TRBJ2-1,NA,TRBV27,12,CASSSSLNEQFF,TGTGCCAGCAGTTCCTCCCTCAATGAGCAGTTCTTC